This passage covers 13 T cell receptor beta chains from one sample sequenced in a study of blood T cell repertoires in COVID-19. This table comes from immunoSEQ multiplex PCR, and its TCRdb copy is limited to in-frame clones, with some not included. The profile shows tens of thousands of clones, approximately 85% of them singletons. Input material: peripheral blood. The receptors stem from a woman over 75 with COVID-19, enrolled during active disease.

V gene TRBV27 combines with J gene TRBJ1-6; D is possibly TRBD1 (5 bases). Germline V gene data show CDR1 as MNHEY and CDR2 as SMNVEV (reference sequence). V was cut by 4 bases and J by 0 bases, with 10 bases left in between. The CDR3 runs to 16 residues. The CDR3 loop is CASSSAGGSYNSPLHF. CDR3 nucleotide sequence: TGTGCCAGCAGTTCGGCCGGGGGCTCCTATAATTCACCCCTCCACTTT.

This chain connects TRBV6-5 to TRBJ2-7, with 9 bases that match TRBD2. The CDR3 sequence is 16 residues long. The V gene's germline CDR1 is MNHEY and CDR2 SVGAGI. Trimming removed 0 bases from V and 2 bases from J; junction bases left unmatched: 5. The CDR3 bases are TGTGCCAGCAGTTACTCTAGCGGGAGAGCTACCTACGAGCAGTACTTC. Its translation: CASSYSSGRATYEQYF.

V is TRBV2 and J is TRBJ2-4, with 7 bases that match TRBD1. The CDR3 sequence is 12 residues long. The ends lost 4 bases at V and 7 bases at J; junction bases unmatched: 1. The germline V gene has CDR1 SNHLY and CDR2 FYNNEI. The CDR3 bases are TGTGCCAGCAGTGGGGACAGCAACATTCAGTACTTC. This gives the protein CASSGDSNIQYF. The entire variable domain, with the rest obtained from reference TRBV2 and TRBJ2-4, is as follows: EPEVTQTPSHQVTQMGQEVILRCVPISNHLYFYWYRQILGQKVEFLVSFYNNEISEKSEIFDDQFSVERPDGSNFTLKIRSTKLEDSAMYFCASSGDSNIQYFGAGTRLSVL.

V and J are TRBV9 and TRBJ1-4; D call uncertain. The CDR3 consists of 14 residues. From germline, CDR1 is SGDLS and CDR2 YYNGEE. V was clipped by 0 bases and J by 3 bases, with 6 bases between them. The CDR3 sequence: CASSVGAANEKLFF. In DNA form, the CDR3 reads TGTGCCAGCAGCGTAGGGGCAGCTAATGAAAAACTGTTTTTT. Based on the CDR3 plus reference TRBV9 and TRBJ1-4, the full variable domain is DSGVTQTPKHLITATGQRVTLRCSPRSGDLSVYWYQQSLDQGLQFLIQYYNGEERAKGNILERFSAQQFPDLHSELNLSSLELGDSALYFCASSVGAANEKLFFGSGTQLSVL.

This chain joins TRBV3-1 (or the pseudogene TRBV3-2) and TRBJ1-1, with D unclear. Trimming pared 2 bases from V and 9 bases from J, leaving 19 bases between. CDR3 length equals 15 residues. The germline gives CDR1 LGHDT, CDR2 YNNKEL (reference sequence). The CDR3 nucleotides are TGTGCCAGCAGCCAACGTGAGACACCCAGTAGTAAAGCTTTCTTT. Its protein is CASSQRETPSSKAFF.

The genes are TRBV11-2 and TRBJ2-3; D gene uncertain. Germline-derived CDR1 and CDR2 are SGHAT and FQNNGV. Trimming shortened V by 7 bases and J by 4 bases, and 18 bases separated the two germline ends. This CDR3 contains 15 residues. CDR3 in amino acids: CASTRGTLVSDTQYF. The CDR3 region has the DNA TGTGCCAGCACCCGAGGTACCCTCGTTTCAGATACGCAGTATTTT.

This sequence joins TRBV28 and TRBJ2-7; TRBD2 agrees at 7 bases. In germline, CDR1 is MDHEN, CDR2 SYDVKM. The junction had 10 bases not matched to a gene; V was cut back by 1 base and J by 4 bases. The CDR3 has 16 amino acids. Written as DNA, the CDR3 is TGTGCCAGCAGTTTATCGAGCCTAGCGGCCTCGTACGAGCAGTACTTC. Protein: CASSLSSLAASYEQYF.

The CDR3 region is CASSRQGASNQPQHF. Written as DNA, the CDR3 is TGTGCCAGCAGCCGACAGGGAGCCAGCAATCAGCCCCAGCATTTT. The V gene is TRBV28, the J gene TRBJ1-5; TRBD1 aligns across 7 bases. This CDR3 is 15 amino acids long. The germline CDR1 and CDR2 sequences are MDHEN and SYDVKM. Germline trimming cut 6 bases from V and 1 base from J; bases unmatched to any gene: 6.

V gene TRBV7-9 combines with J gene TRBJ2-7; D is perhaps TRBD1 (5 bases). This CDR3 is 15 amino acids long. V lost 0 bases and J 6 bases, leaving 15 bases between the germline ends. Germline CDR1 is SEHNR and CDR2 is FQNEAQ (reference sequence). In DNA form, the CDR3 reads TGTGCCAGCAGCTTAGCGTCAGGGAAAATGGGCGAGCAGTACTTC. Encoded protein: CASSLASGKMGEQYF.

J is TRBJ1-5 and V is TRBV24-1, with 10 bases matching TRBD1. The V segment lost 4 bases and the J segment 4 bases; nucleotides outside the gene matches: 3. Germline CDR1 and CDR2: KGHDR and SFDVKD. This CDR3 spans 15 amino acids. The CDR3 region has the DNA TGTGCCACCAGTGACCGGACAGGGGGGAATCAGCCCCAGCATTTT. Encoded protein: CATSDRTGGNQPQHF.

This rearrangement joins TRBV6-5 to TRBJ2-7; 12 nucleotides align to TRBD2. This CDR3 is 16 amino acids long. The germline CDR1 and CDR2 sequences are MNHEY and SVGAGI. V lost 0 bases and J lost 11; bases outside the gene matches: 11. The CDR3 DNA follows: TGTGCCAGCAGTTACTCGTCGCGGACTAGCGGGGCGGGGGAGTACTTC. This codes for CASSYSSRTSGAGEYF.

The genes are TRBV3-1 (or the pseudogene TRBV3-2) and TRBJ2-1; 7 nucleotides match TRBD2. This CDR3 has 13 amino acids. The V gene's germline CDR1 is LGHDT and CDR2 YNNKEL (reference sequence). V was pared by 0 bases and J by 12 bases, with 5 bases of the junction left unmatched. The CDR3, as DNA: TGTGCCAGCAGCCAAGAAGGAGGGAGGGGGCAGTTCTTC. Amino acid sequence: CASSQEGGRGQFF.

The chain recombines TRBV6-5 with TRBJ2-7, with 11 bases fitting TRBD1. The CDR3 contains 15 residues. Germline loops: CDR1 MNHEY, CDR2 SVGAGI. J was trimmed by 2 bases and V by 4 bases; bases with no gene match: 4. The CDR3, as DNA: TGTGCCAGCAGTTCGCCGGGACAGGGGGCCTACGAGCAGTACTTC. It codes for CASSSPGQGAYEQYF.